This note documents a single T cell receptor (beta chain) sequence. This clonotype was counted a single time. No antigen is known for it. The junction departs from germline at one end; a sequencing error may be responsible. Counted from cysteine to phenylalanine, this CDR3 has 13 amino acids. The read is trimmed to its CDR3 DNA, 39 bases read in frame from base 1. The CDR1 and CDR2 encoded by the germline V gene (reference sequence) are DFQATT and SNEGSKA. The data derive from a study of T cell repertoires in cytomegalovirus infection (dated by TCRdb to about 2019). For the wider study: Donor HLA type was relevant to the analysis, because carriage of CMV infection together with the matching HLA type was indicated by public TCR beta signatures. Study-wide findings and limitations: Cumulative frequency of public TCR beta family members discriminated carriers of CMV infection plus the relevant HLA type in this cohort and an independent approximately 340-donor cohort. In the ex vivo response, HLA-C-restricted CMV-specific TCR beta clonotypes were dominant, and in two of eight donors the single most frequent clonotype came from this HLA-C-restricted group.

Sequencing was carried out with an Illumina HiSeq 1500. TCRdb reprocessing: public reads trimmed at Q25 with fastp, clones called with MiXCR, in-frame beta chains kept. Records with the same CDR3 protein are collapsed into one entry carrying the most frequent genes and DNA. For this sample there are 350,000 to 550,000 distinct CDR3 sequences; around 32% appear just once. Together, the top ten hold approximately 15% of the sample. The sequence is built from TRBV20-1 and TRBJ2-3; 15 nucleotides in the junction match TRBD2. This sequence originates from a human donor in good health (CMV status not recorded). Some clones in this sample may be carry-over from other donors' samples. Sequenced: PBMCs. At the DNA level, the sequence is TGCAGTGCTTGGACTAGCGGGGGGGATACGCATTATTTT. The translation is CSAWTSGGDTHYF.